What follows are 2 T cell receptor beta chains derived from one specimen sequenced in a study of human T cells and chemical hapten exposure. TCRdb processed the RACE reads anew with MiXCR; each CDR3 protein has one entry. The sample records about 50,000 distinct CDR3 sequences, approximately 9.6% being singletons. Time point described: pre-sensitization, week 0. Treatment reported: therapeutic diphenylcyclopropenone sensitization with weekly scalp DPC. The starting material, unfractionated whole blood, was used for total RNA extraction. Sequenced material: whole blood, taken in connection with sensitization to the hapten diphenylcyclopropenone (DPC). The receptors shown here come from a woman aged 25 to 45 with alopecia areata. Some clones in this sample may be carry-over from other donors' samples.

The chain is built from TRBV19 and TRBJ2-2, with TRBD1 matching over 7 bases. The V and J ends lost 2 bases and 4 bases, in that order; junction bases with no gene match: 7. This CDR3 has 16 amino acids. CDR1 is LNHDA and CDR2 is SQIVND in the germline V gene (reference sequence). The CDR3 here is CASSIMETGITGELFF. The CDR3 DNA reads TGTGCCAGTAGTATAATGGAGACAGGGATCACCGGGGAGCTGTTTTTT.

The V call is TRBV28, the J call TRBJ2-7; D remains ambiguous. Trimming stripped 2 bases from V and 3 bases from J, with 8 bases between. The CDR3 loop spans 13 amino acids. CDR1 and CDR2 from the germline V gene are MDHEN and SYDVKM. CDR3 region: CASSLPNDYEQYF. The DNA for the CDR3 is TGTGCCAGCAGTTTACCGAACGACTACGAGCAGTACTTC. Filled out from reference TRBV28 and TRBJ2-7, the complete variable domain reads DVKVTQSSRYLVKRTGEKVFLECVQDMDHENMFWYRQDPGLGLRLIYFSYDVKMKEKGDIPEGYSVSREKKERFSLILESASTNQTSMYLCASSLPNDYEQYFGPGTRLTVT.